This TCR beta chain was documented in a study of blood T cells in healthy people across ages. Overall study results and limits: PBMCs left unsorted prevented a conclusive naive versus antigen-experienced comparison. Underestimates were what the diversity estimates from one million T cells were considered to be.

The CDR3 spans 15 residues. From germline, CDR1 is SGHKS and CDR2 YYEKEE (reference sequence). V was clipped by 2 bases and J by 7 bases; unmatched bases: 6. Then a second PCR, running roughly 7 to 11 cycles, was carried out with a sample-barcoded 5' primer and a J-beta primer mix. TCRdb re-called the 5' RACE reads through MiXCR, storing one row per CDR3 protein. Among around 780,000 distinct CDR3 sequences, around three fifths were seen once, and the ten largest hold roughly 25%. As regards this clonotype: Its antigen remains unknown.

Sample: blood. The chain uses TRBV5-5 and TRBJ2-2; TRBD1 matches at 9 bases. The clonotype comes from a man aged 40-49 years in good health. The CDR3 here is CASSFRDREYGELFF. The DNA of the CDR3 is TGTGCCAGCAGCTTCCGGGACAGGGAATACGGGGAGCTGTTTTTT.